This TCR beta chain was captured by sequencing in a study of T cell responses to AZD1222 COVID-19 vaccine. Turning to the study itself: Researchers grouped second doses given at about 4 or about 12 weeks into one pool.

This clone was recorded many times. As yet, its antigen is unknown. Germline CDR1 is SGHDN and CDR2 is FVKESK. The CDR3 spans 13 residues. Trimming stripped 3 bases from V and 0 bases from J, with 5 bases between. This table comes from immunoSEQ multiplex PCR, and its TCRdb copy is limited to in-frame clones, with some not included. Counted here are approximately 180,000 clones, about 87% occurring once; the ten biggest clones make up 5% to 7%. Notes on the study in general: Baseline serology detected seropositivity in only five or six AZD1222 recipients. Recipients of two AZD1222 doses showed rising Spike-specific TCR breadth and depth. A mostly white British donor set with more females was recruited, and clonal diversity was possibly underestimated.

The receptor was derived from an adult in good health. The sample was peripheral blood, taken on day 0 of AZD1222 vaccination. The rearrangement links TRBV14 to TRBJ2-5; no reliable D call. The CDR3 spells CASSHQDQETQYF. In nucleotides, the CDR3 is TGTGCCAGCAGCCACCAAGACCAAGAGACCCAGTACTTC. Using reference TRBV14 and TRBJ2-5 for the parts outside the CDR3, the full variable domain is EAGVTQFPSHSVIEKGQTVTLRCDPISGHDNLYWYRRVMGKEIKFLLHFVKESKQDESGMPNNRFLAERTGGTYSTLKVQPAELEDSGVYFCASSHQDQETQYFGPGTRLLVL.